This T cell receptor (beta chain) emerged from a study of blood T cell repertoires in COVID-19. Trimming removed 4 bases from V and 0 bases from J; junction bases left unmatched: 5. Germline CDR1 reads SGHAT; CDR2 reads FQNNGV. The CDR3 extends over 17 amino acids. Data came from immunoSEQ multiplex PCR; TCRdb stores just in-frame clones and leaves some out. The sample comprises about 250,000 clones, roughly 88% of which are singletons, and approximately 6% rests with the top ten. The V and J genes are TRBV11-2 and TRBJ1-6; TRBD1 matches at 8 bases. Specimen: peripheral blood. The TCR sequence derives from a woman between 25 and 40 years old with COVID-19, enrolled during active disease. In DNA form, the CDR3 reads TGTGCCAGCAGCTCGTACACAGGGGGCTCCTATAATTCACCCCTCCACTTT. Translating gives CASSSYTGGSYNSPLHF.